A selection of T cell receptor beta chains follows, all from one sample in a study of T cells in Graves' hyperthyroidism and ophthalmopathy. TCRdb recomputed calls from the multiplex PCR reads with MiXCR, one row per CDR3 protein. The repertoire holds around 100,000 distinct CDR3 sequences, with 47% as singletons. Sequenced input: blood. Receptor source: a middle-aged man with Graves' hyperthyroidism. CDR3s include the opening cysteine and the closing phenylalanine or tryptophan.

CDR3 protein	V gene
CSASLIQGDQPQHF	TRBV20-1
CASRPLAGAYNEQFF	TRBV28
CASSSGGENYEQYF	TRBV7-9
CAWSKGRIDNEQFF	TRBV19
CATSSYAVSSGANVLTF	TRBV15
CAISRGVNTEAFF	TRBV10-3
CAISDVNSGVSTYAQYF	TRBV6-1
CASSVQEDYGYTF	TRBV13
CSARGVSGRASYEQYF	TRBV20-1
CASSEETQPQHF	TRBV2
CAITGTRIQETQYF	TRBV28
CASSREDHYEQYF	TRBV9
CASSSASGGYTF	TRBV7-9
CASSSKDSAYEQYF	TRBV7-2
CASSPRAGANVLTF	TRBV7-2
CASSLSDTQHF	TRBV5-1
CASSPHVGTPNEKLFF	TRBV11-3
CASSIGLDRNQPQHF	TRBV19
CASSKNEQYF	TRBV28
CSARPSGRAGELFF	TRBV20-1
CASTLGAEETQYF	TRBV28
CASSWRLGNTEAFF	TRBV5-1
CASSPGEGRRNQPQHF	TRBV9
CASSSRTSGRPDMQYF	TRBV2
CASSSGTDRAFF	TRBV5-1
CASSPTRAETQYF	TRBV18
CASTDGTADTQYF	TRBV2
CASSAPGSVSYNSPLHF	TRBV7-3
CASTESGTGSTDTQYF	TRBV10-1
CASSIAGGTNEQFF	TRBV10-2
CASRTSGWNSYEQYF	TRBV25-1
CATGTENFPGANVLTF	TRBV19
CSASRHRDTQYF	TRBV20-1
CASRVPGQGWQYF	TRBV5-1
CASPLGPSLSSGNTIYF	TRBV27
CASSLLALSSYNEQFF	TRBV7-3
CSAVAQYF	TRBV20-1
CASSYRWPYEQYF	TRBV6-5
CASTLFPGRAETQYF	TRBV6-1
CASSAQGNQPQHF	TRBV25-1
CASSSYPPQQFF	TRBV7-6
CSVGQGQGYTF	TRBV29-1
CASSLTFNWPSGGTDTQYF	TRBV25-1
CASSPRDFRDTQYF	TRBV9
CSGGGQTLPTDTQYF	TRBV29-1
CASSPEYQETQYF	TRBV12-3/TRBV12-4
CASGSGTGYEQYF	TRBV7-2